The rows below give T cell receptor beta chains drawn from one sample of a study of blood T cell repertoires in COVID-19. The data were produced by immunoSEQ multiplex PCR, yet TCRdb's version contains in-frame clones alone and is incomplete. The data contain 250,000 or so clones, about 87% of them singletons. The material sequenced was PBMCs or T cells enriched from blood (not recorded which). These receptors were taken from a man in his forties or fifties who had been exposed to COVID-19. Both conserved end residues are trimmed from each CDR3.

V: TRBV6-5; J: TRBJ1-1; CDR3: ASTPGHITEAF
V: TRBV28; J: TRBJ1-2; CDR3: ASTSWGEQYGYT
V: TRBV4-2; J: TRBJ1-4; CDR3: ASSQVQGFGEKLF
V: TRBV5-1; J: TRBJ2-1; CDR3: ASSPGLAINNEQF
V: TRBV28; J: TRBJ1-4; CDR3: ASSRIGATNEKLF
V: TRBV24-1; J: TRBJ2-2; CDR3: ATSDPGNTGELF
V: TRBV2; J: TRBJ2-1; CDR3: ASSSGLAGGRSKGNEQF
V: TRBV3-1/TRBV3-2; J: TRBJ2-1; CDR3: ASSPTRDSYNEQF
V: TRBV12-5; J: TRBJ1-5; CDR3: ASAKGAGDSNQPQH
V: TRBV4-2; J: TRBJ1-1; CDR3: ASSQDGTANTEAF
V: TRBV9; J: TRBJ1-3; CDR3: ASSVAGRTGNTIY
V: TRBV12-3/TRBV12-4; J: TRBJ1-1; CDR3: ASSLEQGTPF
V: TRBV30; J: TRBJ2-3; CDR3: AWGGPGQNTDTQY
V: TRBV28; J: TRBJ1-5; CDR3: ASLSPTGTGGNQPQH
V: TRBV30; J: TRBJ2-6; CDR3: AWSLGIGQGAPGANVLT
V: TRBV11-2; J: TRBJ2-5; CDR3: ASSPEARGSETQY
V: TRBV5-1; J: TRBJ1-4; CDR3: ASSLAPSGDEKLF
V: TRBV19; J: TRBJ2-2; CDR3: ASSPHRTGELF
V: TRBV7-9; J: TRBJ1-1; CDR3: ASSLDRVGTEAF
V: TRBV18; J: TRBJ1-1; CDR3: ASSPGIADTEAF
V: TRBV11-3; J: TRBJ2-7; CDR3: ASSLGSSYEQY
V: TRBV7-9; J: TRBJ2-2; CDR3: ASSLGSLAGQAGELF
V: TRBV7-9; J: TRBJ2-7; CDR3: ASSLGIGDSSSYEQY